These 2 T cell receptor beta chains came from one sample sequenced in a study of response to subunit inactivated influenza vaccine. MiXCR, applied by TCRdb to the RT-PCR reads, yields one record per CDR3 protein. The sample lists about 800,000 distinct CDR3 sequences, 21% occurring once. The sample was PBMCs from blood, taken roughly 5 days after vaccination. The source of these receptors is a man aged 50 to 59 who received an inactivated influenza vaccine.

This clonotype has only a few counts. CDR3 sequence (DNA): TGCGCCAGCAGCTGGGCCGGGACTAGCGGACACAATGAGCAGTTCTTC. Translation gives CASSWAGTSGHNEQFF. The chain carries TRBV5-1 and TRBJ2-1; 11 bases map to TRBD2. The germline gives CDR1 SGHRS, CDR2 YFSETQ. After removal of 3 bases from V and 5 bases from J, the junction contained 7 bases not matched to a gene. The CDR3 length is 16 residues.

This clonotype was seen only a few times. The chain recombines TRBV5-1 with TRBJ1-5; D is unclear. This CDR3 region has 13 residues. The ends were cut back, 4 bases at V and 5 bases at J, with 10 bases in the middle. Germline CDR1 SGHRS, CDR2 YFSETQ. The CDR3 here is CASSETPDQPQHF. The DNA of the CDR3 is TGCGCCAGCAGCGAGACACCAGATCAGCCCCAGCATTTT.